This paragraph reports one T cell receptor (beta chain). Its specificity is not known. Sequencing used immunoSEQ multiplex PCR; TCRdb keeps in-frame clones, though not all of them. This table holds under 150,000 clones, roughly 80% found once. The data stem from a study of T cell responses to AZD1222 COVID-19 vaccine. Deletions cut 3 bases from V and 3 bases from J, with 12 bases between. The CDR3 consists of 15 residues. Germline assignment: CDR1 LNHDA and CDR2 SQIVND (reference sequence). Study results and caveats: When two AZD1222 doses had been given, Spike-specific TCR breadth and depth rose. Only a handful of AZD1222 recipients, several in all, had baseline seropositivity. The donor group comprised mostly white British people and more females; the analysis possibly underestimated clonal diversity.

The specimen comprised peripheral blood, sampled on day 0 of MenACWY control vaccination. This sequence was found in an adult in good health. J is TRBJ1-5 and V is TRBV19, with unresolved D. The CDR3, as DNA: TGTGCCAGTAGTATGACCCCGGGATTCAATCAGCCCCAGCATTTT. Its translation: CASSMTPGFNQPQHF.